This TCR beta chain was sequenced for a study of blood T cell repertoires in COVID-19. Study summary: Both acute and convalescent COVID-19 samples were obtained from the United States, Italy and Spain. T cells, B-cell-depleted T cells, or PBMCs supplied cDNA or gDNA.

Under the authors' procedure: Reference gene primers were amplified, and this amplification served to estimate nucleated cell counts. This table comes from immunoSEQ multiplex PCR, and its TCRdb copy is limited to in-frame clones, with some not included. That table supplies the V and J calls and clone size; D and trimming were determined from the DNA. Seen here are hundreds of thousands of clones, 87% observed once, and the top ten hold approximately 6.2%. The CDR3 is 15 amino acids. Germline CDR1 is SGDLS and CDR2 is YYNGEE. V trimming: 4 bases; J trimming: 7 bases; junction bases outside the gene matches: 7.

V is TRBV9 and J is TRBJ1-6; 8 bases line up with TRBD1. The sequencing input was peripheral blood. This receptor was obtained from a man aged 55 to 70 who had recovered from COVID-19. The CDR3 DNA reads TGTGCCAGCAGCCACCCACGACAGGGGAATTCACCCCTCCACTTT. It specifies CASSHPRQGNSPLHF.